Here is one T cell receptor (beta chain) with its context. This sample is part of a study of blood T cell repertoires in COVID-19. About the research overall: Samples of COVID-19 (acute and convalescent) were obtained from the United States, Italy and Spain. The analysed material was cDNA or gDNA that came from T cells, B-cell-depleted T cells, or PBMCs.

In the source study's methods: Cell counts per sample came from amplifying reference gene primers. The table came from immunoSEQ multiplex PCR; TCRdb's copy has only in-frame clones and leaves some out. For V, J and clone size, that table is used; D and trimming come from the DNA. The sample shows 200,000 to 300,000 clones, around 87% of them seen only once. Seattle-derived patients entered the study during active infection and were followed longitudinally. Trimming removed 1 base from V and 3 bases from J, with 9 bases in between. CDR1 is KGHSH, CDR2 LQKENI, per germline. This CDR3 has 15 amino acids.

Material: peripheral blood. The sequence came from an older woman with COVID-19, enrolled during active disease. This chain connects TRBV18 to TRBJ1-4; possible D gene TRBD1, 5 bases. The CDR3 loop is CASSPQGPSNEKLFF. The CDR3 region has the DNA TGTGCCAGCTCACCACAGGGGCCTTCTAATGAAAAACTGTTTTTT.